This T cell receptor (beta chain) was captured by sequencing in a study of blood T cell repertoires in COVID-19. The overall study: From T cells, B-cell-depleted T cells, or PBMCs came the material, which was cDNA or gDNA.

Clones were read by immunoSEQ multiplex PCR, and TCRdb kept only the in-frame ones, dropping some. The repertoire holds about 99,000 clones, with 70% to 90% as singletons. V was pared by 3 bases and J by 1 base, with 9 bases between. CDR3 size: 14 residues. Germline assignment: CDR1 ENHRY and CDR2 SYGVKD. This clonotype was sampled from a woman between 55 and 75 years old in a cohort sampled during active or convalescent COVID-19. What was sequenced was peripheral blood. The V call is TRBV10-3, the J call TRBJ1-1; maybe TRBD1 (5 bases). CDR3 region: CAISDSQGNTEAFF. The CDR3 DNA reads TGTGCCATCAGTGATTCCCAGGGGAACACTGAAGCTTTCTTT.